This entry features one TCR beta chain sequence. Germline V gene data show CDR1 as SGHTA and CDR2 as FQGNSA. J lost 4 bases, V lost 0 bases, and 2 bases had no gene match. This CDR3 spans 16 amino acids. These data are taken from a study of blood T cell repertoires in COVID-19. In the study overall: Both acute and convalescent COVID-19 samples were obtained from the United States, Italy and Spain. The analysed material was cDNA or gDNA that came from T cells, B-cell-depleted T cells, or PBMCs.

In the authors' workflow: Amplification from reference gene primers served as the basis for estimated nucleated cell counts. Profiling relied on immunoSEQ multiplex PCR, and the TCRdb table lists in-frame clones only, not all of them. V and J calls and clone size are as listed in that table; D and trimming were resolved from the DNA. The sample has over 100,000 clones, 75% to 85% seen once. The rearrangement links TRBV7-2 to TRBJ2-1; 11 bases map to TRBD2. The clonotype comes from an elderly woman with active or convalescent COVID-19. Source material: peripheral blood. CDR3 sequence: CASSLAGTSGYNEQFF. The CDR3 nucleotides are TGTGCCAGCAGCTTAGCCGGGACTAGCGGATACAATGAGCAGTTCTTC. Full variable domain (missing parts from reference TRBV7-2 and TRBJ2-1): GAGVSQSPSNKVTEKGKDVELRCDPISGHTALYWYRQSLGQGLEFLIYFQGNSAPDKSGLPSDRFSAERTGGSVSTLTIQRTQQEDSAVYLCASSLAGTSGYNEQFFGPGTRLTVL.